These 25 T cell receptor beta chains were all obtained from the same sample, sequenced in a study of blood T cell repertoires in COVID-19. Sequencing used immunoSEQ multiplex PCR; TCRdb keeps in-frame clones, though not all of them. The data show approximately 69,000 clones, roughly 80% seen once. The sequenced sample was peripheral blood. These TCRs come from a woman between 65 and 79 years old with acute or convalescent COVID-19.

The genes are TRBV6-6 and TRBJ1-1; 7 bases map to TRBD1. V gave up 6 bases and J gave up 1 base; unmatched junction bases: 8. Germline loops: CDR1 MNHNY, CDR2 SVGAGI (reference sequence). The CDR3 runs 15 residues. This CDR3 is CASRITGAGNTEAFF. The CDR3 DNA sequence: TGTGCCAGCAGAATTACAGGGGCCGGGAACACTGAAGCTTTCTTT.

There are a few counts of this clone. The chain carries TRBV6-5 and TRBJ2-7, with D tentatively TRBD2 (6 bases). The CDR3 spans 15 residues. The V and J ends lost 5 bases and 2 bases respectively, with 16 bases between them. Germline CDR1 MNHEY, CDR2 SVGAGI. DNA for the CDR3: TGTGCCAGCAGTCCAAATAGCGGATATCCCTACGAGCAGTACTTC. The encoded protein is CASSPNSGYPYEQYF.

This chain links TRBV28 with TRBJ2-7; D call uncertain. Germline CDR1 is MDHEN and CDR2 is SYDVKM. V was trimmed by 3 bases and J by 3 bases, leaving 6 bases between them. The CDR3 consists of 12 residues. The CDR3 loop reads CASSLSLYEQYF. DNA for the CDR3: TGTGCCAGCAGTTTGAGTCTCTACGAGCAGTACTTC.

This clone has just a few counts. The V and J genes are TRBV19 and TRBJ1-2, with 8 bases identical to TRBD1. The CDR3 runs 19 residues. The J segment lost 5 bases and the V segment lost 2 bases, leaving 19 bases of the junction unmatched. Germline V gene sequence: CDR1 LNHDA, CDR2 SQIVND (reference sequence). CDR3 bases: TGTGCCAGTAGTATAATCTACGGGCAGGGGGCCTCTAATGGATATGGCTACACCTTC. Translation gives CASSIIYGQGASNGYGYTF.

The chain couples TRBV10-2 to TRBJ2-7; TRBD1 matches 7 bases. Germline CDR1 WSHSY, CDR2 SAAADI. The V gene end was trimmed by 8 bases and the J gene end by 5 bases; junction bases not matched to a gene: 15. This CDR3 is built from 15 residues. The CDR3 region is CASAWDRGLMNEQYF. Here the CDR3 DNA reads TGCGCCAGCGCGTGGGATAGGGGGCTGATGAACGAGCAGTACTTC.

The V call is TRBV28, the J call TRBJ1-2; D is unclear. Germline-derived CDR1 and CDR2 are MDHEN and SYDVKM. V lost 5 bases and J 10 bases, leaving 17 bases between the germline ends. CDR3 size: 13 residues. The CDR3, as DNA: TGTGCCAGCAGTCCCGGGAGGGTGCGGGACTACACCTTC. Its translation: CASSPGRVRDYTF.

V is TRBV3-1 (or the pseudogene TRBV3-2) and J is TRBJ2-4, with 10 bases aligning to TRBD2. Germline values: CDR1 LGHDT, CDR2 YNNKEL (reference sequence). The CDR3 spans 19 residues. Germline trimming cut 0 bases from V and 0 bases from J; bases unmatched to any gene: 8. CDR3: CASSQDETSGLLAKNIQYF. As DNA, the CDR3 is TGTGCCAGCAGCCAAGATGAGACTAGCGGGCTCCTAGCCAAAAACATTCAGTACTTC.

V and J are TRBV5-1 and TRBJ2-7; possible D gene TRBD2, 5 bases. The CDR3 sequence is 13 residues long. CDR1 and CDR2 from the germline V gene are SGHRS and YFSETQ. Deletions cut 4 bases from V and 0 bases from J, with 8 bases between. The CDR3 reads CASSPGISYEQYF. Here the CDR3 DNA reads TGCGCCAGCAGCCCCGGGATCTCCTACGAGCAGTACTTC.

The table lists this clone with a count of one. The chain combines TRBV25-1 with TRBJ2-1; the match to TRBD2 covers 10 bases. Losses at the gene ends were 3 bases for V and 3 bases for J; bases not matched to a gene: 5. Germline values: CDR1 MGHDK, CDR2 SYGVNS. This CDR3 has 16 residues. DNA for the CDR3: TGTGCCAGCAGTGACAGGACTAGCGGAAACTACAATGAGCAGTTCTTC. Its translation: CASSDRTSGNYNEQFF.

As DNA, the CDR3 is TGTGCCAGCAGTGAAGCGGGGGCGGGCGACGAGCAGTACTTC. Residues: CASSEAGAGDEQYF. The J gene is TRBJ2-7, the V gene TRBV6-1; maybe TRBD1 (6 bases). V lost 0 bases to trimming and J lost 5 bases, with 11 bases between them. Per the germline V gene, CDR1 is MNHNS and CDR2 is SASEGT. This CDR3 contains 14 residues.

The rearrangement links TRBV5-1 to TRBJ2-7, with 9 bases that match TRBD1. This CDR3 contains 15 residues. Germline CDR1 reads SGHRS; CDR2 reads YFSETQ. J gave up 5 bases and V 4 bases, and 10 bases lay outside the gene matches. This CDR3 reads CASSVLGQGSHEQYF. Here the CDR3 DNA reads TGCGCCAGCAGCGTTCTTGGACAGGGGTCCCACGAGCAGTACTTC.

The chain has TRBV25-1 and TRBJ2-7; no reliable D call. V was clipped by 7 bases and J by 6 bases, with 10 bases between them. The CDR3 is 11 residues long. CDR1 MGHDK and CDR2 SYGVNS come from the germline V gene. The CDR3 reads CASKRHGEQYF. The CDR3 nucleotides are TGTGCCAGCAAAAGACACGGCGAGCAGTACTTC.

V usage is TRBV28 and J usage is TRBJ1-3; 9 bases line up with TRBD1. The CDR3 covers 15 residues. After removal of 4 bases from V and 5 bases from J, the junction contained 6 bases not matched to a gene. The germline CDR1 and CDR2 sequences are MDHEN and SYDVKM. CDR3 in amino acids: CASSSHRGRRNTIYF. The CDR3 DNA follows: TGTGCCAGCAGTTCTCACAGGGGGCGAAGAAACACCATATATTTT.

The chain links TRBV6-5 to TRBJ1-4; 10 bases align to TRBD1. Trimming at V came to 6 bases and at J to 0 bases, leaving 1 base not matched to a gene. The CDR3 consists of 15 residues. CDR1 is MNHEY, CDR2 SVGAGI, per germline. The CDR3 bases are TGTGCCAGCAGGGGACAGGGGACAACTAATGAAAAACTGTTTTTT. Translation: CASRGQGTTNEKLFF.

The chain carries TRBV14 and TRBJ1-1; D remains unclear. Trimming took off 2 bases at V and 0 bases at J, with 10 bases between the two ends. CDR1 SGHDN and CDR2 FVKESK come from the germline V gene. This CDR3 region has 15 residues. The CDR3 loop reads CASSQFRQLNTEAFF. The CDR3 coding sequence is TGTGCCAGCAGCCAATTCCGTCAGTTGAACACTGAAGCTTTCTTT.

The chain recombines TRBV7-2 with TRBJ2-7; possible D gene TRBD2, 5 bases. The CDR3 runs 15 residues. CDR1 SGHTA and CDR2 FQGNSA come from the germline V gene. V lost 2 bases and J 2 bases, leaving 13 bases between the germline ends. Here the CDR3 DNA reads TGTGCCAGCAGCTTAAGTAGTCAGAGGGCCTACGAGCAGTACTTC. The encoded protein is CASSLSSQRAYEQYF. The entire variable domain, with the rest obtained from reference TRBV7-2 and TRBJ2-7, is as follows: GAGVSQSPSNKVTEKGKDVELRCDPISGHTALYWYRQSLGQGLEFLIYFQGNSAPDKSGLPSDRFSAERTGGSVSTLTIQRTQQEDSAVYLCASSLSSQRAYEQYFGPGTRLTVT.

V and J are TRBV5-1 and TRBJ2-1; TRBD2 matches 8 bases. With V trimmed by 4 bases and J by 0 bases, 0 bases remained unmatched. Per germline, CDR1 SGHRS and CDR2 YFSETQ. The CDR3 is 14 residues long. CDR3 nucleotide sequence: TGCGCCAGCAGCAGCGGGAGCTCCTACAATGAGCAGTTCTTC. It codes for CASSSGSSYNEQFF.

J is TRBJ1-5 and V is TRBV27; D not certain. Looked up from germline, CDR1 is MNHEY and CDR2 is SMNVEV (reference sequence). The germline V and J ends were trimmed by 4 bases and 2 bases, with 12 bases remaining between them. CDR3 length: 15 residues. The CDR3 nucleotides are TGTGCCAGCAGTTCCTCCTCCTCCCGCAATCAGCCCCAGCATTTT. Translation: CASSSSSSRNQPQHF.

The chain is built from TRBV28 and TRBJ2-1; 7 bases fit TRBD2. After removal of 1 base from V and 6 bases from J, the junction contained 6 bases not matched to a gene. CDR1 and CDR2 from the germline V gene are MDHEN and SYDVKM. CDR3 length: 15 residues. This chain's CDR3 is CASSLFWEGLNEQFF. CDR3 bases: TGTGCCAGCAGTTTATTCTGGGAGGGACTCAATGAGCAGTTCTTC. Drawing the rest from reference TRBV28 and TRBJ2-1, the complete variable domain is DVKVTQSSRYLVKRTGEKVFLECVQDMDHENMFWYRQDPGLGLRLIYFSYDVKMKEKGDIPEGYSVSREKKERFSLILESASTNQTSMYLCASSLFWEGLNEQFFGPGTRLTVL.

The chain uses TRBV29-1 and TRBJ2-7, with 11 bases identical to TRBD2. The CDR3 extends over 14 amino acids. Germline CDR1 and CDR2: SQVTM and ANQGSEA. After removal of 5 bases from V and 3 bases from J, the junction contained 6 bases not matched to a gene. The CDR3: CSVSTSGSIYEQYF. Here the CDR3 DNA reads TGCAGCGTTTCAACTAGCGGGAGTATCTACGAGCAGTACTTC.

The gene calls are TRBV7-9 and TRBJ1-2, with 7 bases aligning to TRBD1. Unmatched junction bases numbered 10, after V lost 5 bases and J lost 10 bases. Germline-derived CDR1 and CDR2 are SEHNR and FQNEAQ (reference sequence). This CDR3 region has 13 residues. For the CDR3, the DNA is TGTGCCAGCAGCACGCCGGGACAGACAGACTACACCTTC. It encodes CASSTPGQTDYTF.

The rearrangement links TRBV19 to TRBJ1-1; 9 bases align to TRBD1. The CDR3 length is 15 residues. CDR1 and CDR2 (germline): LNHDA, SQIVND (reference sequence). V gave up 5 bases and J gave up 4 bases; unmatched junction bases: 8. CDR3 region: CASSPGQGKVTEAFF. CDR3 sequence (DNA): TGTGCCAGTAGTCCCGGACAGGGGAAGGTCACTGAAGCTTTCTTT.

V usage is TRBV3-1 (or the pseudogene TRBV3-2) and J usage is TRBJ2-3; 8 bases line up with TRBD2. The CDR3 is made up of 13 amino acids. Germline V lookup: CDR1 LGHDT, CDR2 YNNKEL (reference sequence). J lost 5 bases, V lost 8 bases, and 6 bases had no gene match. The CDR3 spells CASRGGWEDTQYF. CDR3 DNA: TGTGCCAGCCGGGGGGGTTGGGAAGATACGCAGTATTTT.

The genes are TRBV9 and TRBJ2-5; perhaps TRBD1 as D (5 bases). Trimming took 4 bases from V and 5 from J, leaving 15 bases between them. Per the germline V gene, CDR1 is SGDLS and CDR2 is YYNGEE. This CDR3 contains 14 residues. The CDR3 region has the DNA TGTGCCAGCAGCCGAGGCCAGGGAAGGGAGACCCAGTACTTC. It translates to CASSRGQGRETQYF.

The CDR3 sequence is CATQTGGYNEQFF. The CDR3 nucleotides read TGTGCCACTCAGACAGGGGGTTACAATGAGCAGTTCTTC. The rearrangement links TRBV15 to TRBJ2-1; 9 bases are a match to TRBD1. Losses at the gene ends were 9 bases for V and 4 bases for J; bases not matched to a gene: 4. From germline, CDR1 is LNHNV and CDR2 YYDKDF (reference sequence). The CDR3 spans 13 residues.